The 13 T cell receptor beta chains reported below all come from one sample, sequenced in a study of blood T cell repertoires in COVID-19. Data came from immunoSEQ multiplex PCR; TCRdb stores just in-frame clones and leaves some out. The sample has about 24,000 clones; over 80% are singletons. Sequences were obtained from peripheral blood. The receptor set was obtained from a human donor with active COVID-19. The donor label of this sample is uncertain.

The chain has TRBV29-1 and TRBJ1-1; TRBD1 aligns across 9 bases. The V gene end was trimmed by 4 bases and the J gene end by 4 bases; junction bases not matched to a gene: 1. The CDR3 is made up of 12 amino acids. Germline values: CDR1 SQVTM, CDR2 ANQGSEA. The CDR3 DNA follows: TGCAGCGTTGGACAGGGGGGCACTGAAGCTTTCTTT. This codes for CSVGQGGTEAFF.

This chain joins TRBV29-1 and TRBJ2-1; tentative D call: TRBD1 (5 bases). V dropped 4 bases and J dropped 5 bases, with 21 bases sitting between them. Germline V gene lookup returns CDR1 SQVTM and CDR2 ANQGSEA. This CDR3 has 16 residues. This CDR3 reads CSVGPPNQGVNNEQFF. The CDR3 DNA reads TGCAGCGTTGGGCCCCCGAACCAGGGTGTTAACAATGAGCAGTTCTTC.

CDR3: CASSLVESGELFF. The CDR3 region has the DNA TGTGCCAGCAGCTTGGTTGAGTCCGGGGAGCTGTTTTTT. This sequence joins TRBV5-6 and TRBJ2-2; D is uncertain. This CDR3 has 13 amino acids. V lost 0 bases and J lost 6, with 6 bases in between. CDR1 and CDR2 from the germline V gene are SGHDT and YYEEEE. Based on the CDR3 plus reference TRBV5-6 and TRBJ2-2, the full variable domain is DAGVTQSPTHLIKTRGQQVTLRCSPKSGHDTVSWYQQALGQGPQFIFQYYEEEERQRGNFPDRFSGHQFPNYSSELNVNALLLGDSALYLCASSLVESGELFFGEGSRLTVL.

The genes are TRBV6-1 and TRBJ1-6; tentative D call: TRBD1 (6 bases). Per germline, CDR1 MNHNS and CDR2 SASEGT. Trimming shortened V by 1 base and J by 8 bases, and 12 bases separated the two germline ends. This CDR3 contains 15 residues. The CDR3, as DNA: TGTGCCAGCAGTGAAGGACCAGGGGTGGATTCACCCCTCCACTTT. This encodes CASSEGPGVDSPLHF.

This clone was seen a handful of times. The V gene is TRBV28, the J gene TRBJ2-3; TRBD2 aligns across 14 bases. The J segment lost 4 bases and the V segment lost 8 bases, leaving 8 bases of the junction unmatched. The CDR3 has 16 residues. The germline V gene encodes CDR1 MDHEN and CDR2 SYDVKM. This chain's CDR3 is CASSTGTSGRSDTQYF. The CDR3 bases are TGTGCCAGCTCAACTGGGACTAGCGGGAGATCAGATACGCAGTATTTT.

The rearrangement links TRBV11-3 to TRBJ2-2, with D uncertain. Trimming shortened V by 1 base and J by 4 bases, and 10 bases separated the two germline ends. In germline, CDR1 is SGHNT, CDR2 YENEEA. The CDR3 totals 15 residues. CDR3 in DNA: TGTGCCAGCAGCTTAGTATCCCAGTCCACCGGGGAGCTGTTTTTT. Translated: CASSLVSQSTGELFF.

The V and J genes are TRBV12-3 or TRBV12-4 and TRBJ1-2; D gene unclear. V was clipped by 2 bases and J by 6 bases, with 7 bases between them. CDR3 size: 12 residues. As DNA, the CDR3 is TGTGCCAGCAGTTTAAACAGAAATGGCTACACCTTC. This sequence encodes CASSLNRNGYTF.

The V and J genes are TRBV7-9 and TRBJ2-3, with TRBD2 as a possible D gene (6 bases). Germline CDR1 SEHNR, CDR2 FQNEAQ (reference sequence). This CDR3 region has 15 residues. V lost 8 bases and J 2 bases, leaving 17 bases between the germline ends. This CDR3 reads CASLDSDYTTDTQYF. The CDR3 coding sequence is TGTGCCAGCCTGGATTCGGACTACACCACAGATACGCAGTATTTT.

The genes are TRBV5-4 and TRBJ2-7; 7 nucleotides align to TRBD2. Per the germline V gene, CDR1 is SGHNT and CDR2 is YYREEE (reference sequence). After removal of 4 bases from V and 7 bases from J, the junction contained 17 bases not matched to a gene. There are 16 residues in the CDR3. The CDR3 sequence is CASSLLGVRGRDEQYF. The DNA of the CDR3 is TGTGCCAGCAGCCTACTGGGCGTTCGCGGGAGAGATGAGCAGTACTTC.

This clone was detected only once. The chain carries TRBV7-6 and TRBJ2-2; D remains unclear. The V gene's germline CDR1 is SGHVS and CDR2 FNYEAQ. The ends were cut back, 2 bases at V and 3 bases at J, with 7 bases in the middle. The CDR3 extends over 14 amino acids. The CDR3 DNA sequence: TGTGCCAGCAGCTTATACCTAGACACCGGGGAGCTGTTTTTT. Amino acid sequence: CASSLYLDTGELFF.

The V gene is TRBV4-2, the J gene TRBJ2-7; 11 nucleotides align to TRBD2. Germline CDR1 is LGHNA and CDR2 is YNFKEQ. CDR3 length: 19 amino acids. J lost 0 bases, V lost 1 base, and 11 bases had no gene match. CDR3 in DNA: TGTGCCAGCAGCCAAGCCGGATCTAGCGGGAGGCCGAGCTCCTACGAGCAGTACTTC. Amino acid sequence: CASSQAGSSGRPSSYEQYF.

In this sample, this clone turned up a few times. The chain links TRBV4-1 to TRBJ1-2; D remains ambiguous. The CDR3 extends over 11 amino acids. In germline, CDR1 is MGHRA, CDR2 YSYEKL. The V gene lost 0 bases and the J gene lost 8 bases, with 4 bases spanning the gap. The CDR3 coding sequence is TGCGCCAGCAGCCAAGATTCGGGCTACACCTTC. Translation: CASSQDSGYTF.

The chain has TRBV28 and TRBJ2-3; 7 bases match TRBD2. There are 14 residues in the CDR3. Germline V CDR1 and CDR2: MDHEN, SYDVKM. After removal of 8 bases from V and 3 bases from J, the junction contained 8 bases not matched to a gene. The chain's CDR3 is CASEKGRVTDTQYF. CDR3 DNA sequence: TGTGCCAGCGAAAAGGGGAGGGTAACAGATACGCAGTATTTT.